This passage covers 7 T cell receptor beta chains from one sample sequenced in a study of cytomegalovirus exposure and HLA in healthy donors. The PCR had 60 Vbeta and 13 Jbeta primers. Libraries were prepared by immunoSEQ multiplex PCR; TCRdb keeps only in-frame clonotypes and omits some of them. The sample has approximately 130,000 clones, approximately 85% seen once; the top ten hold about 6.7%. Sequencing was performed on PBMCs. The receptors come from a woman aged 25-40 years in good health and CMV-seropositive.

The genes are TRBV27 and TRBJ1-5, with TRBD1 matching over 8 bases. Looked up from germline, CDR1 is MNHEY and CDR2 is SMNVEV (reference sequence). Losses at the gene ends were 3 bases for V and 5 bases for J; bases not matched to a gene: 3. The CDR3 is 14 amino acids. The CDR3 is CASSFRGPDQPQHF. In DNA form, the CDR3 reads TGTGCCAGCAGTTTCAGGGGGCCGGATCAGCCCCAGCATTTT.

The chain combines TRBV28 with TRBJ2-1, with D tentatively TRBD1 (5 bases). The CDR3 extends over 16 amino acids. The V and J ends lost 6 bases and 5 bases respectively, with 20 bases between them. Germline V CDR1 and CDR2: MDHEN, SYDVKM. The chain's CDR3 is CASSPLGQGIHNEQFF. The CDR3 DNA reads TGTGCCAGCAGCCCTCTGGGGCAGGGAATACACAATGAGCAGTTCTTC.

This chain links TRBV5-1 with TRBJ1-2; D is undetermined. Germline assignment: CDR1 SGHRS and CDR2 YFSETQ. The CDR3 contains 12 residues. Trimming cost V 0 bases and J 4 bases, with 4 bases left between them. Here the CDR3 reads CASSLGAYGYTF. CDR3 nucleotides: TGCGCCAGCAGCTTGGGGGCCTATGGCTACACCTTC.

The chain joins TRBV18 to TRBJ2-7; D perhaps matches TRBD1 (5 bases). Germline values: CDR1 KGHSH, CDR2 LQKENI. Trimming cost V 6 bases and J 2 bases, with 8 bases left between them. The CDR3 covers 12 residues. CDR3 residues: CASSQGAYEQYF. In nucleotides, the CDR3 is TGTGCCAGCTCTCAGGGCGCCTACGAGCAGTACTTC.

Only a few counts were recorded for this clone. V is TRBV28 and J is TRBJ1-2; D gene uncertain. Germline CDR1 reads MDHEN; CDR2 reads SYDVKM. The CDR3 spans 13 residues. V dropped 3 bases and J dropped 0 bases, with 5 bases sitting between them. The CDR3 bases are TGTGCCAGCAGTTTTTCTTCTAACTATGGCTACACCTTC. This translates into CASSFSSNYGYTF.

In nucleotides, the CDR3 is TGTGCCAGCAGCGCTTTCGGGACAGGGAATCAGCCCCAGCATTTT. Translating it yields CASSAFGTGNQPQHF. This rearrangement joins TRBV2 to TRBJ1-5; 9 bases are shared with TRBD1. The CDR3 spans 15 residues. From germline, CDR1 is SNHLY and CDR2 FYNNEI. J gave up 4 bases and V 6 bases, and 7 bases lay outside the gene matches.

This chain links TRBV15 with TRBJ2-7; 7 nucleotides match TRBD2. The CDR3 length is 14 residues. V lost 0 bases and J lost 3; bases outside the gene matches: 2. The germline CDR1 and CDR2 sequences are LNHNV and YYDKDF (reference sequence). DNA for the CDR3: TGTGCCACCAGCAGAGATCAGCGGGGCTACGAGCAGTACTTC. Translating it yields CATSRDQRGYEQYF.